One and the same sample provided the 30 T cell receptor beta chains below, sequenced in a study of cytotoxic CD8 clonotypes in ibrutinib-treated CLL. Data came from immunoSEQ multiplex PCR; TCRdb stores just in-frame clones and leaves some out. Of 29,000 or so clones listed, roughly 69% are singletons. The sequenced sample was PBMCs, obtained after 24 months of ibrutinib treatment. These receptors were obtained from a human donor with chronic lymphocytic leukemia.

This chain links TRBV7-9 with TRBJ1-3; tentative D call: TRBD1 (5 bases). CDR3 size: 13 residues. Trimming stripped 6 bases from V and 4 bases from J, with 10 bases between. Per the germline V gene, CDR1 is SEHNR and CDR2 is FQNEAQ (reference sequence). CDR3 sequence reads: CASRRTTGNTIYF. CDR3 in DNA: TGTGCCAGCAGAAGGACAACCGGAAACACCATATATTTT.

With regard to this clone: The junction shows a germline mismatch at one end, possibly a read error. This chain joins TRBV7-7 and TRBJ2-1; tentative D call: TRBD2 (5 bases). Germline CDR1 is SSHAT and CDR2 is FNYEAQ (reference sequence). The length of the CDR3 is 14 residues. The CDR3 sequence: CASSLGSGMNEQFF. In DNA, the CDR3 is TGTGCTAGCAGCTTGGGTTCGGGGATGAATGAGCAGTTCTTC.

This sequence joins TRBV30 and TRBJ2-7; TRBD1 matches at 8 bases. CDR1 is GTSNPN and CDR2 is SVGIG in the germline V gene (reference sequence). CDR3 length: 15 residues. J was trimmed by 2 bases and V by 5 bases; bases with no gene match: 11. The CDR3 DNA reads as TGTGCCTGGTCCCGCCCGGGACAGGCGACCTACGAGCAGTACTTC. Translation gives CAWSRPGQATYEQYF. Together with reference TRBV30 and TRBJ2-7, the CDR3 gives the full variable domain: SQTIHQWPATLVQPVGSPLSLECTVEGTSNPNLYWYRQAAGRGLQLLFYSVGIGQISSEVPQNLSASRPQDRQFILSSKKLLLSDSGFYLCAWSRPGQATYEQYFGPGTRLTVT.

The CDR3 nucleotides read TGTGCCAGTAGTATAGGGGACAGGGTTTACGAGCAGTACTTC. It encodes CASSIGDRVYEQYF. The chain carries TRBV19 and TRBJ2-7, with TRBD1 matching 9 bases. The CDR3 length is 14 residues. Trimming took 1 base from V and 4 from J; bases not matched to a gene: 2. Germline CDR1 is LNHDA and CDR2 is SQIVND (reference sequence).

This clone has a handful of counts. The V and J genes are TRBV7-6 and TRBJ2-7; maybe TRBD2 (5 bases). The germline gives CDR1 SGHVS, CDR2 FNYEAQ. V lost 3 bases to trimming and J lost 2 bases, with 8 bases between them. The CDR3 contains 13 residues. CDR3: CASSLGATYEQYF. In DNA, the CDR3 is TGTGCCAGCAGCTTGGGAGCGACCTACGAGCAGTACTTC.

The chain carries TRBV7-3 and TRBJ1-1; the D gene is possibly TRBD1 (5 bases). Germline-derived CDR1 and CDR2 are SGHTA and FQGTGA. The CDR3 has 13 residues. The V gene lost 2 bases and the J gene lost 2 bases, with 6 bases spanning the gap. This chain's CDR3 is CASSLQGNTEAFF. In DNA, the CDR3 is TGTGCCAGCAGCTTACAGGGAAACACTGAAGCTTTCTTT.

The CDR3 reads CASGRTTGVISPLHF. In DNA, the CDR3 is TGTGCCAGTGGAAGGACAACAGGGGTAATATCACCCCTCCACTTT. J is TRBJ1-6 and V is TRBV19, with 7 bases lining up with TRBD1. Germline V CDR1 and CDR2: LNHDA, SQIVND (reference sequence). Trimming cost V 8 bases and J 10 bases; bases outside gene matches: 14. The CDR3 totals 15 residues.

This clone appeared a single time. The chain has TRBV5-4 and TRBJ2-5, with D perhaps assigned TRBD1 or TRBD2 (5 bases each). Trimming shortened V by 6 bases and J by 5 bases, and 14 bases separated the two germline ends. Germline loops: CDR1 SGHNT, CDR2 YYREEE (reference sequence). This CDR3 has 13 amino acids. The CDR3 nucleotides are TGTGCCAGCACCGCGAGGGGTGGGGAGACCCAGTACTTC. Protein sequence: CASTARGGETQYF. Supplemented by reference TRBV5-4 and TRBJ2-5, the full variable domain reads ETGVTQSPTHLIKTRGQQVTLRCSSQSGHNTVSWYQQALGQGPQFIFQYYREEENGRGNFPPRFSGLQFPNYSSELNVNALELDDSALYLCASTARGGETQYFGPGTRLLVL.

This clone appeared a single time. The chain has TRBV5-1 and TRBJ2-5; D tentatively fits TRBD1 or TRBD2 (5 bases each). Per the germline V gene, CDR1 is SGHRS and CDR2 is YFSETQ. The V end was cut by 0 bases, the J end by 5 bases, with 17 bases between. The CDR3 totals 16 residues. The CDR3 protein is CASSLEGLTGKETQYF. The CDR3 nucleotides are TGCGCCAGCAGCTTGGAGGGGTTGACGGGGAAGGAGACCCAGTACTTC. Based on the CDR3 plus reference TRBV5-1 and TRBJ2-5, the full variable domain is KAGVTQTPRYLIKTRGQQVTLSCSPISGHRSVSWYQQTPGQGLQFLFEYFSETQRNKGNFPGRFSGRQFSNSRSEMNVSTLELGDSALYLCASSLEGLTGKETQYFGPGTRLLVL.

This clone was seen only a few times. V and J are TRBV5-4 and TRBJ2-7; 8 bases map to TRBD2. Germline lookup yields CDR1 SGHNT and CDR2 YYREEE (reference sequence). The length of the CDR3 is 14 residues. V lost 0 bases, J lost 5 bases, and 4 bases stayed unmatched. The CDR3 is CASSLAGGRHEQYF. DNA for the CDR3: TGTGCCAGCAGCTTGGCGGGAGGGCGCCACGAGCAGTACTTC.

This clone was seen many times. V is TRBV18 and J is TRBJ2-1; D gene ambiguous. CDR3 length: 13 amino acids. Trimming shortened V by 3 bases and J by 4 bases, and 7 bases separated the two germline ends. CDR1 and CDR2 from the germline V gene are KGHSH and LQKENI. The CDR3 DNA is TGTGCCAGCTCACCGACGGAATACAATGAGCAGTTCTTC. This translates into CASSPTEYNEQFF.

The V and J genes are TRBV11-2 and TRBJ1-1, with TRBD1 as a possible D gene (5 bases). Germline assignment: CDR1 SGHAT and CDR2 FQNNGV. The CDR3 is made up of 16 amino acids. The germline V and J ends were trimmed by 2 bases and 1 base, with 14 bases remaining between them. For the CDR3, the DNA is TGTGCCAGCAGCTTACCTATGGGGCAGGGGAACACTGAAGCTTTCTTT. It specifies CASSLPMGQGNTEAFF.

This chain joins TRBV6-5 and TRBJ1-2, with TRBD1 as a possible D gene (6 bases). Germline lookup yields CDR1 MNHEY and CDR2 SVGAGI. Trimming cost V 6 bases and J 4 bases, with 15 bases left between them. The CDR3 consists of 14 residues. Written as DNA, the CDR3 is TGTGCCAGCAGCCTTAAGGGGGTGGGCTATGGCTACACCTTC. It is translated as CASSLKGVGYGYTF.

This clone was detected a few times. The V gene is TRBV7-3, the J gene TRBJ2-1; 9 nucleotides line up with TRBD2. The CDR3 covers 15 residues. Germline V gene data show CDR1 as SGHTA and CDR2 as FQGTGA. The trim removed 2 bases at V and 7 bases at J, leaving 6 bases unmatched. The CDR3 DNA sequence: TGTGCCAGCAGCTTAGGGAATAGCGGGGGTAATGAGCAGTTCTTC. Protein sequence: CASSLGNSGGNEQFF. Looking up the rest from reference TRBV7-3 and TRBJ2-1 gives the full variable domain: GAGVSQTPSNKVTEKGKYVELRCDPISGHTALYWYRQSLGQGPEFLIYFQGTGAADDSGLPNDRFFAVRPEGSVSTLKIQRTERGDSAVYLCASSLGNSGGNEQFFGPGTRLTVL.

This clone occurred a few times. This chain uses TRBV7-9 with TRBJ2-2; 9 nucleotides match TRBD2. CDR1 and CDR2 (germline): SEHNR, FQNEAQ (reference sequence). This CDR3 has 16 amino acids. The V gene end was trimmed by 5 bases and the J gene end by 2 bases; junction bases not matched to a gene: 6. This CDR3 reads CASSPRLAANTGELFF. CDR3 coding DNA: TGTGCCAGCAGCCCAAGACTAGCGGCCAACACCGGGGAGCTGTTTTTT.

The V call is TRBV27, the J call TRBJ1-1; 7 positions agree with TRBD1. J was trimmed by 4 bases and V by 4 bases; bases with no gene match: 6. The CDR3 loop spans 14 amino acids. Per germline, CDR1 MNHEY and CDR2 SMNVEV (reference sequence). The CDR3 region has the DNA TGTGCCAGCAGTTCTAGGGGGCTTTTCACTGAAGCTTTCTTT. This gives the protein CASSSRGLFTEAFF.

The sample holds a few counts of this clone. The V and J genes are TRBV27 and TRBJ1-3; D is ambiguous. Germline assignment: CDR1 MNHEY and CDR2 SMNVEV (reference sequence). The CDR3 totals 16 residues. V dropped 3 bases and J dropped 0 bases, with 12 bases sitting between them. CDR3 amino acids: CASSFRGPSSGNTIYF. The CDR3 DNA follows: TGTGCCAGCAGTTTTAGAGGGCCCTCCTCTGGAAACACCATATATTTT.

This clone is medium-sized in the sample. The chain links TRBV28 to TRBJ1-1; D is unclear. The CDR3 has 12 residues. Trimming stripped 1 base from V and 7 bases from J, with 7 bases between. The germline gives CDR1 MDHEN, CDR2 SYDVKM. The CDR3 loop reads CASSLSGGEAFF. Written as DNA, the CDR3 is TGTGCCAGCAGTTTATCAGGCGGTGAAGCTTTCTTT.

V gene TRBV5-1 combines with J gene TRBJ1-2; D is perhaps TRBD1 (5 bases). This CDR3 is built from 14 residues. V lost 4 bases and J 8 bases, leaving 18 bases between the germline ends. The germline CDR1 and CDR2 sequences are SGHRS and YFSETQ. The DNA of the CDR3 is TGCGCCAGCAGCACCCGGGACCCCGAAACGGGCTACACCTTC. As protein: CASSTRDPETGYTF.

The chain combines TRBV9 with TRBJ2-2; no clear D. Trimming removed 1 base at V and 1 base at J, with 5 bases between. The CDR3 spans 14 residues. Per the germline V gene, CDR1 is SGDLS and CDR2 is YYNGEE. The CDR3 is CASSVQENTGELFF. The CDR3 bases are TGTGCCAGCAGCGTACAAGAGAACACCGGGGAGCTGTTTTTT.

This chain uses TRBV6-1 with TRBJ1-6, with unresolved D. V dropped 3 bases and J dropped 5 bases, with 14 bases sitting between them. The CDR3 contains 16 residues. Germline-derived CDR1 and CDR2 are MNHNS and SASEGT. CDR3 amino acids: CASSERARGNNSPLHF. As DNA, the CDR3 is TGTGCCAGCAGTGAGCGAGCGCGAGGAAATAATTCACCCCTCCACTTT.

This clone occurred a few times. The genes are TRBV5-6 and TRBJ1-3, with D hard to call. CDR3 length equals 15 residues. Trimming shortened V by 2 bases and J by 1 base, and 10 bases separated the two germline ends. Per the germline V gene, CDR1 is SGHDT and CDR2 is YYEEEE. CDR3 in amino acids: CASSFFPGSGNTIYF. The CDR3 nucleotides read TGTGCCAGCAGCTTCTTTCCCGGGTCTGGAAACACCATATATTTT.

A word on this clone: Other DNA sequences of this sample code for an identical CDR3. The chain combines TRBV18 with TRBJ2-7, with TRBD1 matching 8 bases. V lost 1 base and J lost 2; bases outside the gene matches: 1. This CDR3 contains 14 residues. Germline-derived CDR1 and CDR2 are KGHSH and LQKENI. The CDR3 is CASSPRQGTYEQYF. The CDR3 bases are TGTGCCAGCTCACCACGACAGGGGACCTACGAGCAGTACTTC.

This clone was seen a few times. The J gene is TRBJ1-5, the V gene TRBV10-1, with D perhaps matching TRBD1 (6 bases). Germline lookup yields CDR1 WNHNN and CDR2 SYGVQD (reference sequence). Trimming cost V 5 bases and J 6 bases, with 11 bases left between them. The length of the CDR3 is 13 residues. CDR3 nucleotide sequence: TGCGCCAGCAGTACAGGGATAGGTCAGCCCCAGCATTTT. It specifies CASSTGIGQPQHF.

The gene calls are TRBV11-2 and TRBJ2-3, with TRBD2 matching 10 bases. Germline V lookup: CDR1 SGHAT, CDR2 FQNNGV. V shed 2 bases and J 4 bases; nucleotides not matched to a gene: 6. The CDR3 loop spans 16 amino acids. CDR3 amino acids: CASSLKSGGAPDTQYF. For the CDR3, the DNA is TGTGCCAGCAGCTTAAAAAGCGGGGGGGCCCCAGATACGCAGTATTTT.

This clone was observed a single time. The V call is TRBV5-4, the J call TRBJ2-1, with TRBD2 matching 8 bases. This CDR3 contains 17 residues. The V gene's germline CDR1 is SGHNT and CDR2 YYREEE (reference sequence). V lost 6 bases to trimming and J lost 1 base; unmatched junction nucleotides: 12. The CDR3 loop reads CASNSGGGLVSYNEQFF. CDR3 in DNA: TGTGCCAGCAACAGCGGAGGGGGACTAGTTTCCTACAATGAGCAGTTCTTC.

The V call is TRBV4-1, the J call TRBJ2-1; the match to TRBD2 covers 11 bases. Germline assignment: CDR1 MGHRA and CDR2 YSYEKL. V dropped 0 bases and J dropped 4; count of bases not matched to a gene: 5. The CDR3 runs to 17 residues. The CDR3 reads CASSQDGSGGVYNEQFF. CDR3 nucleotides: TGCGCCAGCAGCCAAGACGGTAGCGGGGGGGTTTACAATGAGCAGTTCTTC.

V is TRBV4-2 and J is TRBJ1-4; no clear D. The CDR3 contains 14 residues. Germline V gene data show CDR1 as LGHNA and CDR2 as YNFKEQ. V was trimmed by 0 bases and J by 1 base, leaving 3 bases between them. The CDR3: CASSQEETNEKLFF. In DNA form, the CDR3 reads TGTGCCAGCAGCCAAGAGGAAACTAATGAAAAACTGTTTTTT.

V gene TRBV19 combines with J gene TRBJ1-4, with D hard to call. The CDR3 is 15 residues long. The V end was cut by 1 base, the J end by 3 bases, with 9 bases between. Germline CDR1 and CDR2: LNHDA and SQIVND (reference sequence). The CDR3 sequence: CASSIARGPNEKLFF. The CDR3 nucleotides are TGTGCCAGTAGTATAGCGCGCGGACCTAATGAAAAACTGTTTTTT.

The V call is TRBV23-1, the J call TRBJ2-5; D might be TRBD1 (6 bases). TRBV23-1 is an open reading frame, and its role is uncertain. With 7 bases removed from V and 1 base from J, the gap between germline ends came to 7 bases. This CDR3 contains 12 residues. Here the CDR3 DNA reads TGCGCCAGCAACAGGGTCCAAGAGACCCAGTACTTC. Protein product: CASNRVQETQYF.